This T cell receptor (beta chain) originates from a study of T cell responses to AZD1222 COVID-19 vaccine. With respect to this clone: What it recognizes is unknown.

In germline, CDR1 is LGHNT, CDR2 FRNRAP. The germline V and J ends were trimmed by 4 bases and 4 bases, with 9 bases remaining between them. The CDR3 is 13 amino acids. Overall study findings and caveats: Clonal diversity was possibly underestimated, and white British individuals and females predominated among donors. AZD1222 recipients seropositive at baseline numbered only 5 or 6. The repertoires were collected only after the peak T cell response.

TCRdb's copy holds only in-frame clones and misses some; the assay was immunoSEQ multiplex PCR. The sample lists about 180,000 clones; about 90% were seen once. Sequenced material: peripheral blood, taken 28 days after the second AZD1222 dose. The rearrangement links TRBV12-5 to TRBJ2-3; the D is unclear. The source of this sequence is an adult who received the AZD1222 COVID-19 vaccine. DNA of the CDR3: TGTGCTAGTGGTTCAACTGAGGCAGATACGCAGTATTTT. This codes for CASGSTEADTQYF.